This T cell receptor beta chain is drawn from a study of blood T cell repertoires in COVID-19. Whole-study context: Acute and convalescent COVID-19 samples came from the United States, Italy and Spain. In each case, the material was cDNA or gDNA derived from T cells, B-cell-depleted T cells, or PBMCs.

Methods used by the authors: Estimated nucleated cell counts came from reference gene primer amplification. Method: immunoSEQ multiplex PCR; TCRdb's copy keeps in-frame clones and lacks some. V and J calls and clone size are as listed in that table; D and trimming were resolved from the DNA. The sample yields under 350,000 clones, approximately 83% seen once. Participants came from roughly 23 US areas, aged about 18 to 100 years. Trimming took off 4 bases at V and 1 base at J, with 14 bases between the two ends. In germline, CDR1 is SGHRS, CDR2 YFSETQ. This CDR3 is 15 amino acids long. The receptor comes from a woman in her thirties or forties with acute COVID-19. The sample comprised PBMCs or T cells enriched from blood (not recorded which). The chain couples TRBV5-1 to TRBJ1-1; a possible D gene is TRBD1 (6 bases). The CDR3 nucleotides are TGCGCCAGCAGCCCCGGGACATTTTCGAACACTGAAGCTTTCTTT. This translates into CASSPGTFSNTEAFF.